Listed below are T cell receptor beta chains from one sample, sequenced in a study of blood T cell repertoires in COVID-19. Clones were read by immunoSEQ multiplex PCR, and TCRdb kept only the in-frame ones, dropping some. The sample lists about 55,000 clones, about nine tenths seen once, with approximately 8% in the top ten. Material for sequencing was peripheral blood. Source of these receptors: a man in his sixties with active COVID-19. Each CDR3 is given with its conserved first and last residue. The D gene is left open where the match is weak. Not all rows give a size; the values are once, few, many and, for expanded clones, a class.

TRBV5-1	NA	TRBD1	TRBJ1-3	TGCGCCAGCAGCCTACAGGGGGCCGTCAATGGAAACACCATATATTTT	CASSLQGAVNGNTIYF
TRBV2	once	NA	TRBJ1-1	TGTGCCAGCAGTGTTCAGAAGAACACTGAAGCTTTCTTT	CASSVQKNTEAFF
TRBV27	NA	NA	TRBJ2-5	TGTGCCAGCAGTTTATTTGCCCGGACAGCCCAAGAGACCCAGTACTTC	CASSLFARTAQETQYF
TRBV19	NA	TRBD2	TRBJ2-2	TGTGCCAGTAAAATCGTCAGGGCGGGAGCTCTCACCGGGGAGCTGTTTTTT	CASKIVRAGALTGELFF
TRBV11-2	once	TRBD1	TRBJ2-1	TGTGCCAGCAGCGCAGCCGGGACAGGGTCCAAAAATGAGCAGTTCTTC	CASSAAGTGSKNEQFF
TRBV7-2	NA	TRBD1	TRBJ2-3	TGTGCCAGCAGCTTAATCCGGCAGACAGGGGGGAATCCAGATACGCAGTATTTT	CASSLIRQTGGNPDTQYF
TRBV6-5	NA	NA	TRBJ1-1	TGTGCCAGCAGTATGCGGGGCGTAAACACTGAAGCTTTCTTT	CASSMRGVNTEAFF
TRBV3-1/TRBV3-2	NA	TRBD2	TRBJ2-1	TGTGCCAGCAGTCTGACTAGCGGGAGGCGGAATGAGCAGTTCTTC	CASSLTSGRRNEQFF
TRBV12-5	NA	TRBD1	TRBJ1-1	TGTGCTAGTGGTTTGGTCGTCCCGGGACAGGGATCGACCACTGAAGCTTTCTTT	CASGLVVPGQGSTTEAFF
TRBV6-6	NA	NA	TRBJ2-3	TGTGCCAGCAGTTACCCCCCTGAGATTTATACGCAGTATTTT	CASSYPPEIYTQYF
TRBV3-1/TRBV3-2	NA	NA	TRBJ2-1	TGTGCCAGCAGCCAATTAAGGGGAAGCTCCTACAATGAGCAGTTCTTC	CASSQLRGSSYNEQFF
TRBV6-5	NA	NA	TRBJ2-7	TGTGCCAGCAGCCCCTCGCGGGGCGAGTCCTACGAGCAGTACTTC	CASSPSRGESYEQYF
TRBV27	NA	TRBD1	TRBJ2-7	TGTGCCAGCAGCGTCTCGGGGACAGGGAGCTCCTACGAGCAGTACTTC	CASSVSGTGSSYEQYF
TRBV18	once	TRBD2	TRBJ2-3	TGTGCCAGCTCACCACCTGCGGGAGTACGGTATTTT	CASSPPAGVRYF
TRBV6-5	NA	NA	TRBJ1-1	TGTGCCAGCAGACCAGACAGTACTGAAGCTTTCTTT	CASRPDSTEAFF
TRBV6-1	NA	TRBD1	TRBJ2-5	TGTGCCAGCAGTGCCCGGGACAGGGGCGTGAAGACCCAGTACTTC	CASSARDRGVKTQYF
TRBV6-5	NA	TRBD2	TRBJ2-7	TGTGCCAGCAGTAGGTCTAGCGGGACTGGCTACGAGCAGTACTTC	CASSRSSGTGYEQYF
TRBV2	NA	NA	TRBJ2-7	TGTGCCAGCAGTTTGGAGGCCTACGAGCAGTACTTC	CASSLEAYEQYF
TRBV2	NA	TRBD2	TRBJ2-7	TGTGCCAGCAGTGAAGGCGTGGCTAGCGGGGGCTACGAGCAGTACTTC	CASSEGVASGGYEQYF
TRBV7-2	NA	TRBD1	TRBJ2-7	TGTGCCAGCAGCGGGCCGGGACAGGGGGCCTTCGAGCAGTACTTC	CASSGPGQGAFEQYF
TRBV4-1	NA	NA	TRBJ2-7	TGCGCCAGCAGCCAAGAGAAGGGAGGCCGCTCCTACGAGCAGTACTTC	CASSQEKGGRSYEQYF
TRBV18	NA	TRBD1	TRBJ1-1	TGTGCCAGCTCACAACAGGGGGCTTTTGGGAACACTGAAGCTTTCTTT	CASSQQGAFGNTEAFF
TRBV19	few	TRBD2	TRBJ2-7	TGTGCCAGTAGTACGGGGGAGGGCCTCTTTGAGCAGTACTTC	CASSTGEGLFEQYF
TRBV11-2	NA	TRBD1	TRBJ1-1	TGTGCCAGCAGCTTAGGGGGGACAGGAGGCACTGAAGCTTTCTTT	CASSLGGTGGTEAFF
TRBV11-2	once	NA	TRBJ1-1	TGTGCCAGCAGCTTCCTATATAACACTGAAGCTTTCTTT	CASSFLYNTEAFF
TRBV9	NA	NA	TRBJ2-7	TGTGCCAGCAGCGTAGGTGCGGGACTGGGGGAGCAGTACTTC	CASSVGAGLGEQYF
TRBV6-5	NA	TRBD1	TRBJ2-2	TGTGCCAGCAGTTCCACAGGGGGCAACACCGGGGAGCTGTTTTTT	CASSSTGGNTGELFF
TRBV3-1/TRBV3-2	NA	NA	TRBJ2-5	TGTGCCAGCAGCCAAGATATAGGACTCAACCAAGAGACCCAGTACTTC	CASSQDIGLNQETQYF
TRBV19	NA	NA	TRBJ2-2	TGTGCCAGTGCCTCGTGGCGGCCGAACACCGGGGAGCTGTTTTTT	CASASWRPNTGELFF